These T cell receptor beta chains were read from a single sample in a study of cytomegalovirus exposure and HLA in healthy donors. Clones were sequenced by immunoSEQ multiplex PCR, and TCRdb holds only the in-frame ones, with some missing. This listing includes over 30,000 clones. The sample was PBMCs. These receptor sequences come from a man aged 40-55 years in good health and CMV-seronegative. CDR3s include the opening cysteine and the closing phenylalanine or tryptophan. The D gene is left open where the match is weak. The size field is filled for only some rows; it gives once, few, many or a size class.

clone size: -
J gene: TRBJ2-3
V gene: TRBV30
D gene: TRBD2
CDR3 protein: CAWSVFAGGPRYSTDTQYF
CDR3 DNA: TGTGCCTGGAGTGTATTTGCGGGAGGGCCGAGGTATAGCACAGATACGCAGTATTTT

clone size: -
J gene: TRBJ1-5
V gene: TRBV7-9
D gene: -
CDR3 protein: CASSLVGDDQPQHF
CDR3 DNA: TGTGCCAGCAGCTTAGTAGGGGATGATCAGCCCCAGCATTTT

clone size: -
J gene: TRBJ1-1
V gene: TRBV5-1
D gene: -
CDR3 protein: CASSLAAEQKAFF
CDR3 DNA: TGCGCCAGCAGCTTGGCGGCAGAACAGAAAGCTTTCTTT

clone size: -
J gene: TRBJ2-1
V gene: TRBV4-3
D gene: TRBD2
CDR3 protein: CASSQTTGLAGVYEQFF
CDR3 DNA: TGCGCCAGCAGCCAAACCACGGGACTAGCGGGAGTCTATGAGCAGTTCTTC

clone size: medium-sized
J gene: TRBJ1-1
V gene: TRBV7-3
D gene: TRBD1
CDR3 protein: CASSLAGGAVTEAFF
CDR3 DNA: TGTGCCAGCAGCTTAGCAGGGGGCGCGGTCACTGAAGCTTTCTTT

clone size: -
J gene: TRBJ2-2
V gene: TRBV30
D gene: -
CDR3 protein: CAWILYTGELFF
CDR3 DNA: TGTGCCTGGATCCTCTACACCGGGGAGCTGTTTTTT

clone size: -
J gene: TRBJ2-7
V gene: TRBV15
D gene: -
CDR3 protein: CATSRDLMAGRNYDEQYF
CDR3 DNA: TGTGCCACCAGCAGAGATCTGATGGCAGGGAGGAACTACGACGAGCAGTACTTC

clone size: -
J gene: TRBJ2-2
V gene: TRBV9
D gene: TRBD1
CDR3 protein: CASSVATGGYTGELFF
CDR3 DNA: TGTGCCAGCAGCGTAGCTACAGGGGGCTACACCGGGGAGCTGTTTTTT

clone size: -
J gene: TRBJ2-7
V gene: TRBV19
D gene: TRBD1
CDR3 protein: CASSTKIWTGFRDEQYF
CDR3 DNA: TGTGCCAGTAGTACCAAAATTTGGACAGGTTTTAGAGACGAGCAGTACTTC

clone size: -
J gene: TRBJ1-2
V gene: TRBV5-6
D gene: -
CDR3 protein: CASSSRRGATYGYTF
CDR3 DNA: TGTGCCAGCAGCTCCAGGCGGGGGGCGACCTATGGCTACACCTTC

clone size: -
J gene: TRBJ1-1
V gene: TRBV4-3
D gene: -
CDR3 protein: CASSQDHGGAEAFF
CDR3 DNA: TGCGCCAGCAGCCAAGATCACGGGGGTGCTGAAGCTTTCTTT

clone size: -
J gene: TRBJ2-1
V gene: TRBV29-1
D gene: TRBD2
CDR3 protein: CSVESGGPSNEQFF
CDR3 DNA: TGCAGCGTTGAATCGGGAGGGCCCTCCAATGAGCAGTTCTTC

clone size: -
J gene: TRBJ1-3
V gene: TRBV7-9
D gene: TRBD1
CDR3 protein: CASSAPKGAAGNTIYF
CDR3 DNA: TGTGCCAGCAGTGCCCCTAAGGGGGCTGCGGGAAACACCATATATTTT

clone size: -
J gene: TRBJ1-2
V gene: TRBV7-9
D gene: -
CDR3 protein: CASSLGQGIYGYTF
CDR3 DNA: TGTGCCAGCAGCTTAGGGCAGGGCATCTATGGCTACACCTTC

clone size: -
J gene: TRBJ2-7
V gene: TRBV28
D gene: TRBD2
CDR3 protein: CASSSRTVGLADEQYF
CDR3 DNA: TGTGCCAGCAGTTCTCGGACGGTAGGACTAGCAGACGAGCAGTACTTC

clone size: -
J gene: TRBJ2-1
V gene: TRBV7-2
D gene: TRBD2
CDR3 protein: CASSSLAGGDYNEQFF
CDR3 DNA: TGTGCCAGCAGCTCCCTAGCGGGAGGGGATTACAATGAGCAGTTCTTC

clone size: -
J gene: TRBJ1-1
V gene: TRBV6-6
D gene: -
CDR3 protein: CASSSRRITMNTEAFF
CDR3 DNA: TGTGCCAGCAGTTCCCGACGGATAACTATGAACACTGAAGCTTTCTTT

clone size: -
J gene: TRBJ2-3
V gene: TRBV7-2
D gene: -
CDR3 protein: CASSLARVAGRTDTQYF
CDR3 DNA: TGTGCCAGCAGCTTAGCGAGGGTGGCAGGCCGCACAGATACGCAGTATTTT

clone size: -
J gene: TRBJ1-1
V gene: TRBV7-9
D gene: -
CDR3 protein: CASSFFGQPNTEAFF
CDR3 DNA: TGTGCCAGCAGCTTTTTCGGACAGCCGAACACTGAAGCTTTCTTT

clone size: -
J gene: TRBJ2-1
V gene: TRBV30
D gene: -
CDR3 protein: CAWSRLTPYNEQFF
CDR3 DNA: TGTGCCTGGTCCAGGCTGACCCCCTACAATGAGCAGTTCTTC

clone size: -
J gene: TRBJ1-5
V gene: TRBV30
D gene: TRBD1
CDR3 protein: CAWSGQGQQPQHF
CDR3 DNA: TGTGCCTGGAGTGGACAGGGACAACAGCCCCAGCATTTT

clone size: -
J gene: TRBJ2-1
V gene: TRBV30
D gene: TRBD2
CDR3 protein: CASTSGRYEQFF
CDR3 DNA: TGTGCCTCGACTAGCGGGAGATATGAGCAGTTCTTC

clone size: -
J gene: TRBJ2-3
V gene: TRBV27
D gene: TRBD2
CDR3 protein: CASSLRPLGLAGNASTDTQYF
CDR3 DNA: TGTGCCAGCAGTTTGCGGCCGCTTGGTCTAGCGGGAAACGCTAGCACAGATACGCAGTATTTT

clone size: -
J gene: TRBJ1-1
V gene: TRBV7-2
D gene: -
CDR3 protein: CASSSGDRRTEAFF
CDR3 DNA: TGTGCCAGCAGCTCGGGGGACCGGAGGACTGAAGCTTTCTTT

clone size: -
J gene: TRBJ2-5
V gene: TRBV28
D gene: TRBD2
CDR3 protein: CASSPSGRVQETQYF
CDR3 DNA: TGTGCCAGCTCACCTAGCGGGCGGGTACAAGAGACCCAGTACTTC

clone size: -
J gene: TRBJ2-6
V gene: TRBV19
D gene: -
CDR3 protein: CASSRGREGANVLTF
CDR3 DNA: TGTGCCAGTAGTCGGGGCCGGGAGGGGGCCAACGTCCTGACTTTC

clone size: -
J gene: TRBJ2-7
V gene: TRBV9
D gene: TRBD1
CDR3 protein: CASSLGTGSSYEQYF
CDR3 DNA: TGTGCCAGCAGCTTGGGGACAGGGAGCTCCTACGAGCAGTACTTC

clone size: -
J gene: TRBJ1-1
V gene: TRBV7-2
D gene: -
CDR3 protein: CASSLAPGMNTEAFF
CDR3 DNA: TGTGCCAGCAGCTTAGCTCCGGGTATGAACACTGAAGCTTTCTTT

clone size: -
J gene: TRBJ2-3
V gene: TRBV5-1
D gene: -
CDR3 protein: CASSSTTRSTDTQYF
CDR3 DNA: TGCGCCAGCAGCTCCACAACCCGTAGCACAGATACGCAGTATTTT

clone size: -
J gene: TRBJ1-1
V gene: TRBV7-2
D gene: TRBD1
CDR3 protein: CASSIQGGDTEAFF
CDR3 DNA: TGTGCCAGCAGCATACAGGGGGGGGACACTGAAGCTTTCTTT

clone size: -
J gene: TRBJ2-3
V gene: TRBV5-1
D gene: -
CDR3 protein: CASSPDSSTDTQYF
CDR3 DNA: TGCGCCAGCAGCCCCGACTCCTCCACAGATACGCAGTATTTT

clone size: -
J gene: TRBJ2-7
V gene: TRBV29-1
D gene: TRBD1
CDR3 protein: CSGAGQWDRSSYEQYF
CDR3 DNA: TGCAGCGGCGCTGGTCAGTGGGACAGAAGCTCCTACGAGCAGTACTTC

clone size: -
J gene: TRBJ1-5
V gene: TRBV18
D gene: -
CDR3 protein: CASSPRQDQPQHF
CDR3 DNA: TGTGCCAGCTCACCGCGACAGGATCAGCCCCAGCATTTT

clone size: -
J gene: TRBJ1-1
V gene: TRBV5-1
D gene: TRBD1
CDR3 protein: CASSLTTGVNTEAFF
CDR3 DNA: TGCGCCAGCAGCCTGACCACAGGGGTGAACACTGAAGCTTTCTTT

clone size: -
J gene: TRBJ2-2
V gene: TRBV4-3
D gene: -
CDR3 protein: CASSQEWGSGMGTGELFF
CDR3 DNA: TGCGCCAGCAGCCAAGAATGGGGCTCAGGGATGGGCACCGGGGAGCTGTTTTTT

clone size: -
J gene: TRBJ1-3
V gene: TRBV29-1
D gene: TRBD1
CDR3 protein: CSVIPTGIGNTIYF
CDR3 DNA: TGCAGCGTAATACCGACAGGGATCGGAAACACCATATATTTT

clone size: -
J gene: TRBJ2-5
V gene: TRBV7-2
D gene: TRBD1
CDR3 protein: CASSYLPAGQGLETQYF
CDR3 DNA: TGTGCCAGCAGCTACCTCCCGGCGGGACAGGGTCTGGAGACCCAGTACTTC

clone size: -
J gene: TRBJ1-5
V gene: TRBV6-5
D gene: -
CDR3 protein: CASSYSRRNQPQHF
CDR3 DNA: TGTGCCAGCAGTTACTCGCGTCGCAATCAGCCCCAGCATTTT

clone size: -
J gene: TRBJ1-5
V gene: TRBV2
D gene: -
CDR3 protein: CASSGTGQPQHF
CDR3 DNA: TGTGCCAGCAGCGGAACAGGTCAGCCCCAGCATTTT

clone size: -
J gene: TRBJ2-7
V gene: TRBV5-1
D gene: -
CDR3 protein: CASSFNGYEQYF
CDR3 DNA: TGCGCCAGCAGCTTCAACGGCTACGAGCAGTACTTC

clone size: -
J gene: TRBJ1-1
V gene: TRBV7-2
D gene: TRBD1
CDR3 protein: CASRFLTGTTEAFF
CDR3 DNA: TGTGCCAGCAGGTTTTTGACAGGGACCACTGAAGCTTTCTTT

clone size: -
J gene: TRBJ1-1
V gene: TRBV7-9
D gene: TRBD1
CDR3 protein: CASSLNGGGFTEAFF
CDR3 DNA: TGTGCCAGCAGCTTAAACGGAGGGGGCTTTACTGAAGCTTTCTTT

clone size: -
J gene: TRBJ1-5
V gene: TRBV19
D gene: TRBD1
CDR3 protein: CASSTGTASNQPQHF
CDR3 DNA: TGTGCCAGTAGTACTGGGACAGCTAGCAATCAGCCCCAGCATTTT

clone size: -
J gene: TRBJ2-7
V gene: TRBV7-6
D gene: -
CDR3 protein: CASSPPPGEMSEQYF
CDR3 DNA: TGTGCCAGCAGCCCCCCCCCAGGGGAGATGAGCGAGCAGTACTTC

clone size: -
J gene: TRBJ1-2
V gene: TRBV5-6
D gene: -
CDR3 protein: CASSLGGPYGYTF
CDR3 DNA: TGTGCCAGCAGCTTGGGGGGGCCCTATGGCTACACCTTC

clone size: -
J gene: TRBJ1-2
V gene: TRBV12-5
D gene: -
CDR3 protein: CASGLVRGRGGILSYHYGYTF
CDR3 DNA: TGTGCTAGTGGTTTGGTAAGAGGAAGAGGGGGAATCCTATCTTACCATTATGGCTACACCTTC

clone size: -
J gene: TRBJ2-7
V gene: TRBV7-2
D gene: -
CDR3 protein: CASSSSQELYEQYF
CDR3 DNA: TGTGCCAGCAGCTCCTCACAGGAGCTCTACGAGCAGTACTTC